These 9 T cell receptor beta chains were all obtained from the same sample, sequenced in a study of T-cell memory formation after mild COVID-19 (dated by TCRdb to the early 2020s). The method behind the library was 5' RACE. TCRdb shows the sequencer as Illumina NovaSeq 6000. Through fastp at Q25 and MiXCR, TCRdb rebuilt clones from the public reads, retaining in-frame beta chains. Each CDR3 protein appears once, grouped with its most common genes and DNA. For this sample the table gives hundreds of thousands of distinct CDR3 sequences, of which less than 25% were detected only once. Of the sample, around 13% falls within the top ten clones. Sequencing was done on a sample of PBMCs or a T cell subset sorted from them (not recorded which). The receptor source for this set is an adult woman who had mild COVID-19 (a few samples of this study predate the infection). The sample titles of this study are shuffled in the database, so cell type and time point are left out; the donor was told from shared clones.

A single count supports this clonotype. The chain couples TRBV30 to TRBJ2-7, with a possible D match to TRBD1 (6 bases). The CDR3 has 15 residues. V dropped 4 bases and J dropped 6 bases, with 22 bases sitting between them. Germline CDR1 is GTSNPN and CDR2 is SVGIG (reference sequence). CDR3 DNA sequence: TGTGCCTGGACCGGATACAGGGCCCCAGCTCTCGAGCAGTACTTC. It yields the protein CAWTGYRAPALEQYF.

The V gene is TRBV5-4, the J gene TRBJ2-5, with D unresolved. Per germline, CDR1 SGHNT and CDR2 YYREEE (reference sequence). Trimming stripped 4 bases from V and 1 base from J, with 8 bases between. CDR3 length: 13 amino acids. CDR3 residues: CASSPSSQETQYF. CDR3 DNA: TGTGCCAGCAGCCCTTCGAGCCAAGAGACCCAGTACTTC.

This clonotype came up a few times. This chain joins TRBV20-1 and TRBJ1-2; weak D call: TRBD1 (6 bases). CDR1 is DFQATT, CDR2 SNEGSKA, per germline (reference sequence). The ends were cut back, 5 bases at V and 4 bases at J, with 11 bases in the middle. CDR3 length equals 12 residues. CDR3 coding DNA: TGCAGTGCTCTGGACAGAATCTATGGCTACACCTTC. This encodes CSALDRIYGYTF.

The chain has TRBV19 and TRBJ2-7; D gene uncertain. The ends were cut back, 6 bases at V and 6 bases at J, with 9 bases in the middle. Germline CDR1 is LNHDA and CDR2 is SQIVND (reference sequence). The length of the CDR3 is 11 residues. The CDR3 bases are TGTGCCAGTAGAGGTCCGGGCGAGCAGTACTTC. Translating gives CASRGPGEQYF.

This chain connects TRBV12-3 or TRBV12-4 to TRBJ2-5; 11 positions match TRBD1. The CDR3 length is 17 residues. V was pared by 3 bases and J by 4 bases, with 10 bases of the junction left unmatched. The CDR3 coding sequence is TGTGCCAGCAGTTTTACCGGGACAGGGGGTTTGGGAGAGACCCAGTACTTC. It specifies CASSFTGTGGLGETQYF.

CDR3 amino acids: CASSQDGSDTEAFF. CDR3 coding DNA: TGCGCCAGCAGCCAAGATGGAAGTGACACTGAAGCTTTCTTT. The genes are TRBV4-3 and TRBJ1-1; D uncertain. CDR3 length: 14 amino acids. Trimming removed 0 bases from V and 3 bases from J, with 8 bases in between. The germline V gene encodes CDR1 LGHNA and CDR2 YSLEER.

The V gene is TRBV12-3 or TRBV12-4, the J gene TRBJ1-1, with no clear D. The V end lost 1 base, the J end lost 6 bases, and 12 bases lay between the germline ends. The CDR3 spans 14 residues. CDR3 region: CASSLGPPEAEAFF. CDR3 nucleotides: TGTGCCAGCAGTTTAGGGCCACCAGAGGCTGAAGCTTTCTTT.

In nucleotides, the CDR3 is TGCAGTGTAGGAGCGGACACTGAAGCTTTCTTT. This translates into CSVGADTEAFF. J is TRBJ1-1 and V is TRBV20-1, with D unclear. The germline V and J ends were trimmed by 7 bases and 3 bases, with 9 bases remaining between them. The V gene's germline CDR1 is DFQATT and CDR2 SNEGSKA (reference sequence). This CDR3 region has 11 residues.

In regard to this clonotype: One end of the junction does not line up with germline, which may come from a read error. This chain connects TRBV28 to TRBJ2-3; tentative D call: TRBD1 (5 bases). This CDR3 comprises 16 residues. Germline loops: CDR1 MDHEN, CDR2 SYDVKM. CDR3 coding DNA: TGTGCCAGCAGTCCATTGGGGCAGGGCGACACAGATACGAAGTATTTT. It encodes CASSPLGQGDTDTKYF. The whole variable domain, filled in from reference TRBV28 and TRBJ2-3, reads DVKVTQSSRYLVKRTGEKVFLECVQDMDHENMFWYRQDPGLGLRLIYFSYDVKMKEKGDIPEGYSVSREKKERFSLILESASTNQTSMYLCASSPLGQGDTDTKYFGPGTRLTVL.